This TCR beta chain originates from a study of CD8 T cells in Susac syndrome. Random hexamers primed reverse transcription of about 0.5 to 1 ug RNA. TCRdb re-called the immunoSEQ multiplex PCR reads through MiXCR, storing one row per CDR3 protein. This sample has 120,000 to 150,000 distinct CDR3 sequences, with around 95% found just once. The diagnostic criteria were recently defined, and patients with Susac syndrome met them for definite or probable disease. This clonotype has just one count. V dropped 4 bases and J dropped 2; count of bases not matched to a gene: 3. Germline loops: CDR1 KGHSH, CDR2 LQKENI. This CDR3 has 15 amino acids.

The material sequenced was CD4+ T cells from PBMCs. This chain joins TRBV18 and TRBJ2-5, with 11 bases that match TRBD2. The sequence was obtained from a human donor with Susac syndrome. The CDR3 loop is CASSRGTSGQETQYF. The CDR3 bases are TGTGCCAGCTCACGAGGGACTAGCGGACAAGAGACCCAGTACTTC.